The 10 T cell receptor beta chains presented below share a single source sample, sequenced in a study of T cell clonality in common variable immunodeficiency. Regarding the study as a whole: Reportedly, TCR beta sequences from common variable immunodeficiency showed fewer deletions and N-nucleotide insertions.

Their cognate antigens are unknown. Here immunoSEQ multiplex PCR was the method, and the copy in TCRdb shows in-frame clones only, minus some. Altogether just over 20,000 clones were found in the sample, and no singletons occur. Material: peripheral blood mononuclear cells. All receptors come from a human donor with common variable immunodeficiency.

In its sample, this clone was seen a few times. The sequenced fragment ends 3 residues before the CDR3 boundary, so the rest is inferred from the germline J gene. The chain couples TRBV10-2 to TRBJ2-5; possibly TRBD1 for D (7 bases). Germline-derived CDR1 and CDR2 are WSHSY and SAAADI. The CDR3 extends over 15 amino acids. Deletions cut 2 bases from V and 5 bases from J, with 15 bases between. The CDR3 bases that were read are TGCGCCAGCAGTGAGCCGTGGGACAGCGGGGAGACC. Translation: CASSEPWDSGET. From start to end, the CDR3 is CASSEPWDSGETQYF.

In this sample, this clone turned up many times. The read stops 3 residues short of the end of the CDR3; the missing end is completed from the germline J gene. V and J are TRBV6-2 or TRBV6-3 and TRBJ1-2; 8 bases fit TRBD1. Germline V CDR1 and CDR2: MNHEY, SVGEGT. The ends lost 4 bases at V and 4 bases at J; junction bases unmatched: 11. The CDR3 is made up of 16 amino acids. CDR3 DNA, as far as it was read: TGTGCCAGCAGTTTCAATACAGGGGGAGGCGGCTATGGC. Translating gives CASSFNTGGGGYG. The complete CDR3 protein is CASSFNTGGGGYGYTF.

This clone has at least ten counts. The read gets to within 3 residues of the CDR3 end, and the germline J gene fills in the rest. J is TRBJ1-6 and V is TRBV19, with 8 bases aligning to TRBD1. This CDR3 spans 16 amino acids. In germline, CDR1 is LNHDA, CDR2 SQIVND (reference sequence). With 6 bases clipped from V and 7 bases from J, the junction kept 11 bases outside the gene matches. Incomplete CDR3 DNA: TGTGCCAGTAGACGCCGGGGGGACAGGTCAAATTCACCC. Translating gives CASRRRGDRSNSP. The whole CDR3 sequence is CASRRRGDRSNSPLHF.

This clone was counted at least ten times. The sequenced fragment ends 3 residues before the CDR3 boundary, so the rest is inferred from the germline J gene. This chain joins TRBV11-2 and TRBJ1-2, with 7 positions matching TRBD1. The germline CDR1 and CDR2 sequences are SGHAT and FQNNGV. With 6 bases clipped from V and 5 bases from J, the junction kept 12 bases outside the gene matches. This CDR3 region has 15 residues. CDR3 in amino acids: CASRPTGMGVYGYTF. CDR3 DNA (partial): TGTGCCAGCAGACCGACAGGGATGGGGGTATATGGC.

This clone appeared many times. The observed sequence ends 3 residues before the CDR3 terminus, with the missing tail filled in from the germline J gene. This rearrangement joins TRBV4-2 to TRBJ2-7, with D possibly matching TRBD2 (6 bases). Germline assignment: CDR1 LGHNA and CDR2 YNFKEQ. The V gene lost 0 bases and the J gene lost 0 bases, with 9 bases spanning the gap. This CDR3 contains 15 residues. Incomplete CDR3 DNA: TGTGCCAGCAGCCAAGATATAGCGGCCTCCTACGAG. The encoded protein is CASSQDIAASYE. The entire CDR3 sequence reads CASSQDIAASYEQYF.

This clone came up many times. The read finishes 3 residues shy of the CDR3 end, and the germline J gene is used to complete it. The chain employs TRBV7-2 and TRBJ2-3; 7 positions match TRBD2. CDR1 SGHTA and CDR2 FQGNSA come from the germline V gene. The J segment lost 0 bases and the V segment lost 5 bases, leaving 5 bases of the junction unmatched. This CDR3 spans 15 amino acids. CDR3 DNA, as far as it was read: TGTGCCAGCAGCCCACTAGCGACTAGCACAGATACG. Amino acids: CASSPLATSTDT. The whole CDR3 sequence reads CASSPLATSTDTQYF.

This clone was recorded at least ten times. The read stops 3 residues short of the end of the CDR3; the missing end is completed from the germline J gene. This chain connects TRBV7-8 to TRBJ2-7; no firm D call. CDR3 length: 14 residues. Germline V gives CDR1 SGHVS, CDR2 FQNEAQ. V was cut by 4 bases and J by 3 bases, with 13 bases left in between. CDR3 loop: CASSSEGGNYEQYF. CDR3 DNA (partial): TGTGCCAGCAGCTCCGAAGGCGGTAACTACGAG.

This clone appeared many times. The read ends 3 residues shy of where the CDR3 ends; the end is completed using the germline J gene. The chain carries TRBV4-2 and TRBJ2-5; 7 nucleotides agree with TRBD2. Germline V gene data show CDR1 as LGHNA and CDR2 as YNFKEQ. Unmatched junction bases numbered 15, after V lost 0 bases and J lost 5 bases. The CDR3 runs to 18 residues. Here the CDR3 reads CASSQEAQGGGIGETQYF. CDR3 bases read: TGTGCCAGCAGCCAAGAGGCGCAGGGCGGGGGAATAGGGGAGACC.

This clone appeared many times. The sequenced fragment ends 3 residues before the CDR3 boundary, so the rest is inferred from the germline J gene. This chain links TRBV20-1 with TRBJ2-7; 11 nucleotides line up with TRBD2. This CDR3 is built from 15 residues. After removal of 0 bases from V and 4 bases from J, the junction contained 5 bases not matched to a gene. The germline gives CDR1 DFQATT, CDR2 SNEGSKA (reference sequence). The CDR3 sequence: CSARELAGAAYEQYF. The sequenced CDR3 bases are TGCAGTGCTAGAGAACTAGCGGGGGCGGCATACGAG.

This clone was seen ten or more times. The CDR3 sequence is CASSYGFLLLDTQYF. Incomplete CDR3 DNA: TGTGCCAGCAGCTATGGCTTTCTTCTCCTTGATACG. The V call is TRBV7-9, the J call TRBJ2-3; D gene ambiguous. The sequenced fragment ends 3 residues before the CDR3 boundary, so the rest is inferred from the germline J gene. Deletions cut 4 bases from V and 6 bases from J, with 17 bases between. This CDR3 comprises 15 residues. Germline V CDR1 and CDR2: SEHNR, FQNEAQ (reference sequence).